The 24 T cell receptor beta chains below all came from one sample that was sequenced in a study of identical twins. One entry per CDR3 protein results from TCRdb running MiXCR on the 5' RACE reads. This sample has fewer than 900,000 distinct CDR3 sequences, with about 20% found just once. The sample also formed part of further work on T cells expressing NK-cell markers.

Specimen: PBMCs. The receptors originated from a woman under 30 in good health.

The V gene is TRBV5-1, the J gene TRBJ1-1, with D perhaps TRBD1 (5 bases). Trimming removed 3 bases at V and 7 bases at J, with 10 bases between. The CDR3 sequence is 12 residues long. Germline lookup yields CDR1 SGHRS and CDR2 YFSETQ. CDR3 sequence: CASSYPTDEAFF. The CDR3 bases are TGCGCCAGCAGCTACCCGACAGATGAAGCTTTCTTT. Using reference TRBV5-1 and TRBJ1-1 for the parts outside the CDR3, the full variable domain is KAGVTQTPRYLIKTRGQQVTLSCSPISGHRSVSWYQQTPGQGLQFLFEYFSETQRNKGNFPGRFSGRQFSNSRSEMNVSTLELGDSALYLCASSYPTDEAFFGQGTRLTVV.

V is TRBV7-2 and J is TRBJ2-5; 7 bases fit TRBD1. V dropped 1 base and J dropped 10; count of bases not matched to a gene: 6. The CDR3 is 13 amino acids. Germline V lookup: CDR1 SGHTA, CDR2 FQGNSA. CDR3 DNA sequence: TGTGCCAGCAGCTTAGGACAGGGATGGATCCAGTACTTC. Translating gives CASSLGQGWIQYF. Filled out from reference TRBV7-2 and TRBJ2-5, the complete variable domain reads GAGVSQSPSNKVTEKGKDVELRCDPISGHTALYWYRQSLGQGLEFLIYFQGNSAPDKSGLPSDRFSAERTGGSVSTLTIQRTQQEDSAVYLCASSLGQGWIQYFGPGTRLLVL.

This sequence joins TRBV12-3 or TRBV12-4 and TRBJ2-1, with 10 bases matching TRBD2. The CDR3 has 19 amino acids. Germline trimming cut 0 bases from V and 8 bases from J; bases unmatched to any gene: 16. The CDR3 is CASSLALTTGTSESDEQFF. The CDR3, as DNA: TGTGCCAGCAGTTTAGCGCTAACGACAGGGACTAGCGAGTCCGATGAGCAGTTCTTC.

The V and J genes are TRBV27 and TRBJ1-1; 7 nucleotides line up with TRBD1. The CDR3 is 14 amino acids. Trimming took 6 bases from V and 2 from J; bases not matched to a gene: 6. CDR1 and CDR2 from the germline V gene are MNHEY and SMNVEV (reference sequence). DNA for the CDR3: TGTGCCAGCAGCCCCAACAGGGGAAACACTGAAGCTTTCTTT. Its protein product is CASSPNRGNTEAFF.

CDR3 nucleotide sequence: TGTGCCATCAGCGACCCGGGACAGGGTGGGCACGAGCAGTACTTC. Protein sequence: CAISDPGQGGHEQYF. The V gene is TRBV10-3, the J gene TRBJ2-7; 9 bases line up with TRBD1. Trimming cost V 6 bases and J 5 bases; bases outside gene matches: 11. The CDR3 has 15 residues. Germline CDR1 is ENHRY and CDR2 is SYGVKD.

This clonotype was detected many times. The chain employs TRBV7-2 and TRBJ2-7, with unresolved D. The germline gives CDR1 SGHTA, CDR2 FQGNSA. This CDR3 comprises 15 residues. Trimming removed 1 base at V and 1 base at J, with 11 bases between. CDR3 in amino acids: CASSLGPPPSYEQYF. The CDR3 DNA is TGTGCCAGCAGCTTAGGGCCACCTCCTTCCTACGAGCAGTACTTC.

This chain connects TRBV20-1 to TRBJ1-1; the match to TRBD1 covers 8 bases. The ends lost 2 bases at V and 4 bases at J; junction bases unmatched: 3. Germline lookup yields CDR1 DFQATT and CDR2 SNEGSKA (reference sequence). The CDR3 loop spans 13 amino acids. CDR3 bases: TGCAGTGCTAGACTTCAGGGGGCCACTGAAGCTTTCTTT. It yields the protein CSARLQGATEAFF.

This clonotype was seen many times. This sequence joins TRBV20-1 and TRBJ2-7; unclear D gene. The germline V and J ends were trimmed by 5 bases and 0 bases, with 17 bases remaining between them. CDR1 and CDR2 (germline): DFQATT, SNEGSKA (reference sequence). The CDR3 consists of 15 residues. CDR3 in amino acids: CSAGVVGFISYEQYF. CDR3 sequence (DNA): TGCAGTGCTGGGGTAGTCGGGTTTATCTCCTACGAGCAGTACTTC.

This clonotype was counted a few times. For the CDR3, the DNA is TGTGCCAGCAGCCTCACAGTGGGGAACACTGAAGCTTTCTTT. Protein product: CASSLTVGNTEAFF. The V gene is TRBV12-3 or TRBV12-4, the J gene TRBJ1-1; no clear D. This CDR3 region has 14 residues. V shed 6 bases and J shed 1 base, with 12 bases lying between them.

This rearrangement joins TRBV5-1 to TRBJ1-4, with 7 bases matching TRBD1. Germline CDR1 reads SGHRS; CDR2 reads YFSETQ. The CDR3 length is 16 residues. Trimming removed 3 bases from V and 8 bases from J; junction bases left unmatched: 13. Here the CDR3 reads CASSSITGALQEKLFF. In DNA form, the CDR3 reads TGCGCCAGCAGCTCCATCACAGGGGCCCTTCAAGAAAAACTGTTTTTT.

This clonotype has ten or more counts. The genes are TRBV6-4 and TRBJ2-1; no clear D. V was trimmed by 2 bases and J by 2 bases, leaving 4 bases between them. The CDR3 has 13 residues. CDR1 MRHNA and CDR2 SNTAGT come from the germline V gene. The CDR3 nucleotides are TGTGCCAGCAGTGACGGCACCTACAATGAGCAGTTCTTC. Translating gives CASSDGTYNEQFF.

This chain uses TRBV6-1 with TRBJ2-3; 7 bases are a match to TRBD2. In germline, CDR1 is MNHNS, CDR2 SASEGT. The CDR3 contains 14 residues. V lost 5 bases to trimming and J lost 2 bases; unmatched junction nucleotides: 4. The CDR3 DNA reads as TGTGCCAGCAGTCGCACTAGCGCCACAGATACGCAGTATTTT. This translates into CASSRTSATDTQYF.

V is TRBV12-3 or TRBV12-4 and J is TRBJ1-1; 7 nucleotides align to TRBD1. The CDR3 covers 15 residues. V was pared by 5 bases and J by 1 base, with 7 bases of the junction left unmatched. The CDR3 loop is CASSNSGTENTEAFF. In DNA form, the CDR3 reads TGTGCCAGCAGTAACTCCGGGACAGAGAACACTGAAGCTTTCTTT.

This clonotype has a handful of counts. The chain uses TRBV7-9 and TRBJ2-7, with 7 bases fitting TRBD2. CDR1 is SEHNR and CDR2 is FQNEAQ in the germline V gene (reference sequence). The CDR3 has 15 amino acids. The V segment lost 7 bases and the J segment 2 bases; nucleotides outside the gene matches: 11. The CDR3 coding sequence is TGTGCCAGCAACCCTTCCACTAGCGCTGCCTACGAGCAGTACTTC. Residues: CASNPSTSAAYEQYF.

V usage is TRBV20-1 and J usage is TRBJ2-3, with D uncertain. Germline V gene sequence: CDR1 DFQATT, CDR2 SNEGSKA (reference sequence). This CDR3 contains 13 residues. V lost 4 bases and J 0 bases, leaving 8 bases between the germline ends. CDR3 amino acids: CSANEASTDTQYF. The CDR3 coding sequence is TGCAGTGCTAACGAGGCGAGCACAGATACGCAGTATTTT.

The chain links TRBV7-8 to TRBJ2-1; 10 nucleotides agree with TRBD2. The CDR3 length is 16 residues. The germline gives CDR1 SGHVS, CDR2 FQNEAQ. V trimming: 4 bases; J trimming: 2 bases; junction bases outside the gene matches: 5. CDR3 sequence (DNA): TGTGCCAGCAGCTATTTGGGACTAGCGACCTACAATGAGCAGTTCTTC. Its translation: CASSYLGLATYNEQFF.

This clonotype was observed a few times. V is TRBV20-1 and J is TRBJ1-2; D is perhaps TRBD1 (5 bases). This CDR3 contains 9 residues. Germline V CDR1 and CDR2: DFQATT, SNEGSKA (reference sequence). V was clipped by 6 bases and J by 10 bases, with 9 bases between them. The CDR3 reads CSAGGVYTF. Here the CDR3 DNA reads TGCAGTGCGGGGGGGGTCTACACCTTC.

The rearrangement uses TRBV12-3 or TRBV12-4 and TRBJ1-1; D perhaps matches TRBD1 (6 bases). This CDR3 contains 13 residues. With 5 bases removed from V and 7 bases from J, the gap between germline ends came to 14 bases. In DNA form, the CDR3 reads TGTGCCAGCAGTGTCCGGGGGCGTGGTGAAGCTTTCTTT. It specifies CASSVRGRGEAFF.

This clonotype was seen a handful of times. The genes are TRBV9 and TRBJ2-7; D call uncertain. The CDR3 length is 12 residues. Trimming shortened V by 4 bases and J by 6 bases, and 11 bases separated the two germline ends. CDR1 and CDR2 (germline): SGDLS, YYNGEE. The CDR3 region is CASSSPGSEQYF. The DNA of the CDR3 is TGTGCCAGCAGCTCCCCTGGTTCCGAGCAGTACTTC.

The gene calls are TRBV10-3 and TRBJ2-7, with D unresolved. The CDR3 sequence is 14 residues long. Per the germline V gene, CDR1 is ENHRY and CDR2 is SYGVKD. Trimming pared 2 bases from V and 6 bases from J, leaving 14 bases between. In nucleotides, the CDR3 is TGTGCCATCAGTGAGGACGGTTGGTCCGTCGAGCAGTACTTC. Encoded protein: CAISEDGWSVEQYF.

This clonotype has a count of ten or more. V gene TRBV12-3 or TRBV12-4 combines with J gene TRBJ2-3; no definite D call. Trimming cost V 6 bases and J 6 bases, with 10 bases left between them. This CDR3 has 12 amino acids. The CDR3 region has the DNA TGTGCCAGCAGCAGCCTGACGGATACGCAGTATTTT. It encodes CASSSLTDTQYF.

The chain is built from TRBV6-1 and TRBJ2-5, with 11 positions matching TRBD2. Germline lookup yields CDR1 MNHNS and CDR2 SASEGT. With 4 bases clipped from V and 5 bases from J, the junction kept 15 bases outside the gene matches. CDR3 length: 18 residues. CDR3 amino acids: CASSAPGLADMKGETQYF. The CDR3 DNA reads as TGTGCCAGCAGTGCCCCGGGACTAGCGGATATGAAGGGGGAGACCCAGTACTTC.

The rearrangement joins TRBV20-1 to TRBJ1-3, with D hard to call. The germline V and J ends were trimmed by 3 bases and 8 bases, with 17 bases remaining between them. Germline CDR1 and CDR2: DFQATT and SNEGSKA (reference sequence). The CDR3 has 14 residues. This CDR3 is CSASRGSPGDTIYF. The CDR3 bases are TGCAGTGCTAGTCGTGGATCTCCCGGAGACACCATATATTTT.

J is TRBJ2-1 and V is TRBV18, with TRBD2 identical over 13 bases. The germline CDR1 and CDR2 sequences are KGHSH and LQKENI. The V gene end was trimmed by 2 bases and the J gene end by 6 bases; junction bases not matched to a gene: 4. This CDR3 region has 16 residues. CDR3 in DNA: TGTGCCAGCTCACCAGGACTAGCGGGGGCCGGCAATGAGCAGTTCTTC. As protein: CASSPGLAGAGNEQFF.